A selection of T cell receptor beta chains follows, all from one sample in a study of T cells in Graves' hyperthyroidism and ophthalmopathy. Each CDR3 protein gets one entry after TCRdb re-called the multiplex PCR reads with MiXCR. The sample lists around 300,000 distinct CDR3 sequences, roughly 22% seen once, with about 60% in the top ten. Sequences were obtained from blood. The receptor set was obtained from a man younger than 40 with Graves' ophthalmopathy. The conserved cysteine and the conserved F or W are not part of the CDR3 here. D genes are given only for firm matches.

>TRBV20-1|TRBD2|TRBJ2-3
SVPGLAGVDTQY
>TRBV19|TRBD1|TRBJ1-4
ASSTRQGVNEKLF
>TRBV5-1|TRBD1|TRBJ2-1
ASSPITGTGDNEQF
>TRBV3-1|NA|TRBJ1-3
ASSQGAHSGNTIY
>TRBV28|NA|TRBJ1-4
ASTRTLEKLF
>TRBV5-1|TRBD2|TRBJ2-3
ASSTTKREGRDTRY
>TRBV15|NA|TRBJ2-5
ATTRDTLQETQY
>TRBV14|NA|TRBJ2-2
ASSLARNTNTGELF
>TRBV7-3|NA|TRBJ2-3
ASSSGAIPDTQY
>TRBV28|NA|TRBJ2-3
ASSPPLDTQY
>TRBV5-1|NA|TRBJ2-5
ASSKTGTPQETQY
>TRBV12-3/TRBV12-4|NA|TRBJ1-1
ASSPLRGRNTEAF
>TRBV18|NA|TRBJ1-4
ASSPEREKLF
>TRBV5-1|TRBD1|TRBJ2-2
ASSSGTGRTGELF
>TRBV5-1|NA|TRBJ1-4
ASRTQTNEKLF
>TRBV7-8|NA|TRBJ2-6
ASSSINSGANVLT
>TRBV6-5|TRBD1|TRBJ1-1
ASSYLGQGGRTEAF
>TRBV29-1|TRBD2|TRBJ2-4
SVLAGIQY
>TRBV28|NA|TRBJ2-7
ASSLGRGEQY
>TRBV7-9|NA|TRBJ1-4
ASSSPGAGEENLF
>TRBV9|NA|TRBJ2-1
ASSVTSSVEVNEQF
>TRBV28|TRBD2|TRBJ2-5
ASSELGRGLILETQY
>TRBV3-1|NA|TRBJ2-2
ASSQETRTGELF
>TRBV27|TRBD1|TRBJ1-2
ASSPSGGSYT
>TRBV18|TRBD1|TRBJ1-1
ASSPRTGEDEAF
>TRBV19|NA|TRBJ2-2
ASTLMLGADTGELF
>TRBV6-5|NA|TRBJ1-5
ASSYLSPQSGSNQPQH
>TRBV7-9|NA|TRBJ2-5
ASSSGQRSSETQY
>TRBV7-3|NA|TRBJ2-2
ASSLSRTGELF
>TRBV28|TRBD2|TRBJ2-3
ASSFLAGTDTQY
>TRBV20-1|NA|TRBJ2-1
SARDDGGWSYNEQF
>TRBV19|NA|TRBJ1-1
ASREQGLTPSATF
>TRBV28|TRBD2|TRBJ2-5
ASSLLAGEKKTQY
>TRBV6-1|NA|TRBJ2-2
ASRTDTGELF
>TRBV11-3|NA|TRBJ2-7
ASSLHRAAYEQY
>TRBV30|NA|TRBJ1-2
ACQLRGYT
>TRBV11-3|NA|TRBJ2-7
ASSLAGAVSSYEQY
>TRBV12-3/TRBV12-4|NA|TRBJ2-6
ASSLPTYGSGANVLT
>TRBV2|TRBD1|TRBJ1-2
ASHGGGTGQGYT
>TRBV20-1|NA|TRBJ2-7
SAHTGRLDYEQY
>TRBV28|TRBD2|TRBJ2-7
ASSLSSGSSKQY